This TCR beta chain came from a study of blood T cell repertoires in COVID-19. Turning to the study itself: COVID-19 samples collected from the United States, Italy and Spain covered acute and convalescent phases. T cells, B-cell-depleted T cells, or PBMCs provided the cDNA or gDNA that served as material.

The CDR3 runs to 13 residues. Per germline, CDR1 MNHEY and CDR2 SVGAGI. Trimming pared 6 bases from V and 3 bases from J, leaving 11 bases between. This clone occurred once. In the original processing: Amplification of reference gene primers was used by the study to estimate nucleated cell counts. The data were produced by immunoSEQ multiplex PCR, yet TCRdb's version contains in-frame clones alone and is incomplete. V and J calls and clone size come straight from that table; D and trimming were deduced from the DNA. Of around 190,000 clones listed, roughly 84% were seen once; the top ten hold less than 5.5%.

This sequence originates from a woman of 80 years or more with acute or convalescent COVID-19. The material sequenced was peripheral blood. This chain connects TRBV6-5 to TRBJ1-1, with D perhaps TRBD1 (6 bases). The CDR3 nucleotides are TGTGCCAGCAGACCACAGGGAGACACTGAAGCTTTCTTT. It codes for CASRPQGDTEAFF.